This entry lists 21 T cell receptor beta chains sequenced from one sample in a study of beta chain features in type 1 diabetes. Reverse transcription of all isolated RNA meant that expressed TCRB transcripts were sequenced. TCRdb's copy holds only in-frame clones and misses some; the assay was immunoSEQ multiplex PCR. The sample has 970,000 or so clones; roughly a sixth are singletons. The sequenced material came from naive CD4+ T cells from blood. The receptors here all came from a young woman in good health.

V usage is TRBV6-1 and J usage is TRBJ2-1; D is unresolved. V was cut by 6 bases and J by 13 bases, with 7 bases left in between. The V gene's germline CDR1 is MNHNS and CDR2 SASEGT. There are 9 residues in the CDR3. CDR3 sequence (DNA): TGTGCCAGCAGATCGGTTCAGTTCTTC. Translating it yields CASRSVQFF.

This clone has a handful of counts. The chain uses TRBV6-5 and TRBJ2-7; 11 positions agree with TRBD1. The V gene's germline CDR1 is MNHEY and CDR2 SVGAGI. The CDR3 has 14 amino acids. The junction had 3 bases not matched to a gene; V was cut back by 2 bases and J by 6 bases. CDR3 nucleotide sequence: TGTGCCAGCAGTTACGGGACAGGGGGGGTCGAGCAGTACTTC. It translates to CASSYGTGGVEQYF.

Only a few counts were recorded for this clone. The chain carries TRBV7-9 and TRBJ1-4, with D perhaps matching TRBD1 (6 bases). This CDR3 contains 14 residues. Germline CDR1 reads SEHNR; CDR2 reads FQNEAQ (reference sequence). Trimming took 2 bases from V and 4 from J, leaving 8 bases between them. CDR3 residues: CASSLPGVNEKLFF. The CDR3, as DNA: TGTGCCAGCAGCTTACCAGGGGTTAATGAAAAACTGTTTTTT.

This clone was counted a few times. The CDR3 is CASSYSGAPYEQYF. In nucleotides, the CDR3 is TGTGCCAGCAGTTACTCGGGGGCCCCCTACGAGCAGTACTTC. The chain has TRBV6-6 and TRBJ2-7, with D perhaps TRBD1 (6 bases). Germline V gene data show CDR1 as MNHNY and CDR2 as SVGAGI (reference sequence). Trimming took off 0 bases at V and 2 bases at J, with 8 bases between the two ends. This CDR3 is 14 amino acids long.

The chain couples TRBV15 to TRBJ2-7; 9 bases agree with TRBD2. CDR3 size: 14 residues. Per the germline V gene, CDR1 is LNHNV and CDR2 is YYDKDF (reference sequence). After removal of 3 bases from V and 3 bases from J, the junction contained 3 bases not matched to a gene. CDR3 sequence (DNA): TGTGCCACCAGCAGTCGTAGCGGGAGCTACGAGCAGTACTTC. As protein: CATSSRSGSYEQYF.

V gene TRBV5-1 combines with J gene TRBJ2-1; no clear D gene. This CDR3 has 14 amino acids. Germline V CDR1 and CDR2: SGHRS, YFSETQ. Trimming pared 7 bases from V and 0 bases from J, leaving 11 bases between. As DNA, the CDR3 is TGCGCCAGCCGCCCCGCGGCCTCCTACAATGAGCAGTTCTTC. Translation gives CASRPAASYNEQFF.

The chain links TRBV6-5 to TRBJ2-2, with a possible D match to TRBD1 (5 bases). The CDR3 is made up of 15 amino acids. The V end was cut by 2 bases, the J end by 4 bases, with 11 bases between. Germline assignment: CDR1 MNHEY and CDR2 SVGAGI. CDR3 loop: CASSYRRQTTGELFF. CDR3 bases: TGTGCCAGCAGTTACCGGCGACAGACCACCGGGGAGCTGTTTTTT.

The V call is TRBV2, the J call TRBJ2-7; D gene ambiguous. The V gene's germline CDR1 is SNHLY and CDR2 FYNNEI. The CDR3 runs to 16 residues. The V and J ends lost 0 bases and 1 base respectively, with 13 bases between them. CDR3 sequence reads: CASSEAQIQLSYEQYF. The CDR3 bases are TGTGCCAGCAGTGAAGCCCAGATTCAGCTTTCCTACGAGCAGTACTTC.

The chain links TRBV7-2 to TRBJ2-5; D call uncertain. The CDR3 contains 12 residues. V lost 5 bases and J 5 bases, leaving 9 bases between the germline ends. The V gene's germline CDR1 is SGHTA and CDR2 FQGNSA. The CDR3: CASSMNRETQYF. The CDR3 nucleotides are TGTGCCAGCAGCATGAACCGGGAGACCCAGTACTTC.

In this sample, this clone turned up a few times. CDR3 sequence: CASSLTSGRVYSLETQYF. The CDR3 DNA is TGTGCCAGCAGCTTAACTAGCGGGAGAGTCTACAGTTTGGAGACCCAGTACTTC. J is TRBJ2-5 and V is TRBV11-2; 11 bases fit TRBD2. Germline CDR1 reads SGHAT; CDR2 reads FQNNGV. The J segment lost 5 bases and the V segment lost 2 bases, leaving 13 bases of the junction unmatched. The CDR3 runs to 18 residues.

This clone was observed a handful of times. The V gene is TRBV18, the J gene TRBJ2-2; D not certain. CDR1 is KGHSH, CDR2 LQKENI, per germline. The CDR3 loop spans 14 amino acids. Trimming stripped 2 bases from V and 4 bases from J, with 8 bases between. The CDR3 DNA sequence: TGTGCCAGCTCACCATTCGATCTCACCGGGGAGCTGTTTTTT. Amino acid sequence: CASSPFDLTGELFF.

This chain uses TRBV29-1 with TRBJ2-1; D remains unclear. The CDR3 length is 12 residues. Germline CDR1 reads SQVTM; CDR2 reads ANQGSEA. Trimming shortened V by 3 bases and J by 5 bases, and 8 bases separated the two germline ends. The CDR3 here is CSVDGWDNEQFF. CDR3 in DNA: TGCAGCGTTGATGGTTGGGACAATGAGCAGTTCTTC.

This clone was recorded a few times. The chain has TRBV5-4 and TRBJ2-5; TRBD2 agrees at 7 bases. V shed 1 base, J shed 4 bases, and the junction held 10 bases outside the gene matches. The germline CDR1 and CDR2 sequences are SGHNT and YYREEE (reference sequence). CDR3 length: 16 amino acids. DNA of the CDR3: TGTGCCAGCAGCTTGAGGTCGGGGGGTACGGGAGAGACCCAGTACTTC. This encodes CASSLRSGGTGETQYF.

V and J are TRBV2 and TRBJ2-3; 8 nucleotides align to TRBD2. The junction had 7 bases not matched to a gene; V was cut back by 7 bases and J by 4 bases. Germline V gene sequence: CDR1 SNHLY, CDR2 FYNNEI. The CDR3 runs 14 residues. The CDR3 bases are TGTGCCAGCACTCGGGAGGGGGTTCCAGATACGCAGTATTTT. Amino acids: CASTREGVPDTQYF.

This chain uses TRBV5-1 with TRBJ2-7, with TRBD2 matching 10 bases. Germline lookup yields CDR1 SGHRS and CDR2 YFSETQ. This CDR3 comprises 16 residues. The V and J ends lost 0 bases and 2 bases, in that order; junction bases with no gene match: 5. The CDR3 DNA reads TGCGCCAGCAGCTTGGCTAGCGGGAGTGTCGCCTACGAGCAGTACTTC. Amino acid sequence: CASSLASGSVAYEQYF.

With regard to this clone: A much larger clone lies one base from this, so it may be a read error. Other nucleotide sequences from this sample produce the same CDR3. The chain combines TRBV7-8 with TRBJ2-7; D is unresolved. This CDR3 region has 11 residues. V gave up 1 base and J gave up 3 bases, with 1 base separating them. CDR1 and CDR2 from the germline V gene are SGHVS and FQNEAQ. CDR3 loop: CASSLDYEQYF. CDR3 sequence (DNA): TGTGCCAGCAGCTTAGACTACGAGCAGTACTTC. The complete variable domain, with remaining parts taken from reference TRBV7-8 and TRBJ2-7, reads GAGVSQSPRYKVAKRGQDVALRCDPISGHVSLFWYQQALGQGPEFLTYFQNEAQLDKSGLPSDRFFAERPEGSVSTLKIQRTQQEDSAVYLCASSLDYEQYFGPGTRLTVT.

Details on this clone: Other DNA sequences in the same sample also yield this CDR3. The gene calls are TRBV5-6 and TRBJ2-7; D ambiguous. CDR3 length: 13 amino acids. Trimming left V 2 bases short and J 1 base short, with 7 bases between. CDR1 and CDR2 from the germline V gene are SGHDT and YYEEEE. The CDR3 nucleotides read TGTGCCAGCAGCTTAGTTGATTCCTACGAGCAGTACTTC. As protein: CASSLVDSYEQYF.

The gene calls are TRBV6-1 and TRBJ2-7; TRBD1 matches 11 bases. The CDR3 consists of 14 residues. CDR1 and CDR2 from the germline V gene are MNHNS and SASEGT. Germline trimming cut 7 bases from V and 2 bases from J; bases unmatched to any gene: 4. DNA of the CDR3: TGTGCCAGCATCAGGGACAGGGGGGCCTACGAGCAGTACTTC. Its protein is CASIRDRGAYEQYF.

This clone was seen only a few times. V is TRBV10-3 and J is TRBJ2-3, with D tentatively TRBD2 (7 bases). The CDR3 extends over 17 amino acids. CDR1 is ENHRY, CDR2 SYGVKD, per germline. With 5 bases removed from V and 2 bases from J, the gap between germline ends came to 20 bases. CDR3 bases: TGTGCCATCAGTAGGGGGACCACTAGCGCCGACACAGATACGCAGTATTTT. Amino acids: CAISRGTTSADTDTQYF.

The chain is built from TRBV7-2 and TRBJ2-5; D gene unclear. Per germline, CDR1 SGHTA and CDR2 FQGNSA. This CDR3 region has 11 residues. In DNA, the CDR3 is TGTGCGGTTTCTTGGGCGGAGACCCAGTACTTC. Its protein is CAVSWAETQYF. Combining the CDR3 with reference TRBV7-2 and TRBJ2-5 gives the whole variable domain GAGVSQSPSNKVTEKGKDVELRCDPISGHTALYWYRQSLGQGLEFLIYFQGNSAPDKSGLPSDRFSAERTGGSVSTLTIQRTQQEDSAVYLCAVSWAETQYFGPGTRLLVL.

This clone was seen a handful of times. Distinct nucleotide sequences in the sample also encode this CDR3. This chain links TRBV28 with TRBJ2-1; no firm D call. The CDR3 has 13 amino acids. Per germline, CDR1 MDHEN and CDR2 SYDVKM. With 6 bases removed from V and 1 base from J, the gap between germline ends came to 7 bases. CDR3 in amino acids: CASRLDSYNEQFF. Here the CDR3 DNA reads TGTGCCAGCAGACTGGATTCCTACAATGAGCAGTTCTTC.